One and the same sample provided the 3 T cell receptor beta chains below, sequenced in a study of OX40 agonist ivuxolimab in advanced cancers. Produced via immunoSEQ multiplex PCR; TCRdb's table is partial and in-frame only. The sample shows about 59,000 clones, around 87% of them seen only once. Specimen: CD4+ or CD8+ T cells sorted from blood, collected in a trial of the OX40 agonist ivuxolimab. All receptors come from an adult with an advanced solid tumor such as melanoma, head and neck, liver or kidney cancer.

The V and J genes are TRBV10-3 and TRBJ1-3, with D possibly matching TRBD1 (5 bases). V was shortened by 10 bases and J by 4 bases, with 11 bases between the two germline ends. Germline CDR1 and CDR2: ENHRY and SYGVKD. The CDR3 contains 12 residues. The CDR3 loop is CATTGGGNTIYF. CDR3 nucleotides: TGTGCCACCACAGGTGGAGGAAACACCATATATTTT.

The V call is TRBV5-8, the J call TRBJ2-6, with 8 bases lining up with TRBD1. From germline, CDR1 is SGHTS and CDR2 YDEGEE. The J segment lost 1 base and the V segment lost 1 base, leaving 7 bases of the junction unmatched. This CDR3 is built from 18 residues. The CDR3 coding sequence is TGTGCCAGCAGCTTGCAAGGATGGACAGGGTCTGGGGCCAACGTCCTGACTTTC. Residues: CASSLQGWTGSGANVLTF.

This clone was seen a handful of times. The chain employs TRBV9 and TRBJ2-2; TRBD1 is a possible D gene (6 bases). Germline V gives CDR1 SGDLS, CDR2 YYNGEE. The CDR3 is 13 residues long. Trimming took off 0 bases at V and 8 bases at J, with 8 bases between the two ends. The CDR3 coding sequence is TGTGCCAGCAGCGTAGTGGGGGCTGGGGAGCTGTTTTTT. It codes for CASSVVGAGELFF.